Listed below are T cell receptor beta chains from one sample, sequenced in a study of T cells in Graves' hyperthyroidism and ophthalmopathy. TCRdb used MiXCR to reprocess the multiplex PCR reads, holding one entry per CDR3 protein. The table has over 250,000 distinct CDR3 sequences, roughly 15% seen once. The sequenced material came from blood. The receptors derive from a middle-aged woman with Graves' ophthalmopathy. The CDR3 runs from the conserved cysteine through the conserved F or W. The D gene is left open where the match is weak. Not all rows give a size; the values are once, few, many and, for expanded clones, a class.

v_call	d_call	cdr3_length	clone_size	j_call	cdr3_nt	cdr3_aa
TRBV24-1	NA	14	many	TRBJ2-1	TGTGCCACCAGTGATGCAGGTTCCTACAATGAGCAGTTCTTC	CATSDAGSYNEQFF
TRBV5-6	NA	14	many	TRBJ2-5	TGTGCCAGCAGCCCGGAACCGCCAAGTGAGACCCAGTACTTC	CASSPEPPSETQYF
TRBV4-1	TRBD1	19	NA	TRBJ1-1	TGCGCCAGCAGCCAAAACACAGGGGGGGTTCGATCGGGAAACACTGAAGCTTTCTTT	CASSQNTGGVRSGNTEAFF
TRBV7-2	NA	14	NA	TRBJ2-3	TGTGCCAGCAGTTCGACCGTGAGGACAGATACGCAGTATTTT	CASSSTVRTDTQYF
TRBV9	TRBD1	15	many	TRBJ1-2	TGTGCCAGCAGCATAAGCACAGGGGGCCTCTATGGCTACACCTTC	CASSISTGGLYGYTF
TRBV10-3	TRBD1	13	few	TRBJ1-6	TGTGCCACCCTGACAGGGACTGGTTCACCCCTCCACTTT	CATLTGTGSPLHF
TRBV7-9	TRBD1	14	NA	TRBJ2-7	TGTGCCAGCAGCCCGGGACAGGGGTTTCGCGAGCAGTACTTC	CASSPGQGFREQYF
TRBV6-1	NA	14	many	TRBJ2-1	TGTGCCAGCATCGGTGCGGTGGGCGGCAATGAGCAGTTCTTC	CASIGAVGGNEQFF
TRBV19	TRBD1	14	many	TRBJ1-1	TGTGCCAGTAGTATGGCTGGACAGGGGAGGGAAGCTTTCTTT	CASSMAGQGREAFF
TRBV7-2	TRBD2	16	many	TRBJ2-1	TGTGCCAGCAGCTTAGAGCGGGACCCCTCCTACAATGAGCAGTTCTTC	CASSLERDPSYNEQFF
TRBV2	TRBD2	14	few	TRBJ2-4	TGTGCCAGCAGCGGTGTTTTGCGGGAGAGCATTCAGTACTTC	CASSGVLRESIQYF
TRBV18	NA	13	NA	TRBJ1-1	TGTGCCAGCTCACCAAAGCTCGACACTGAAGCTTTCTTT	CASSPKLDTEAFF
TRBV6-1	NA	13	few	TRBJ2-6	TGTGCCAGCCTTCACTCTGGGGCCAACGTCCTGACTTTC	CASLHSGANVLTF
TRBV5-1	NA	15	NA	TRBJ2-1	TGCGCCAGCAGCTTCGAGGGGGGCTACTACAATGAGCAGTTCTTC	CASSFEGGYYNEQFF
TRBV12-3/TRBV12-4	TRBD1	15	few	TRBJ2-3	TGTGCCAGCAGTTTTGGACAGGGGGGCACAGATACGCAGTATTTT	CASSFGQGGTDTQYF
TRBV29-1	TRBD2	13	NA	TRBJ2-2	TGCAGCGTGGGACTAGCGGGAGCCGGGGAGCTGTTTTTT	CSVGLAGAGELFF
TRBV20-1	NA	12	many	TRBJ2-7	TGCAGTGCTAGAGCTTTGGGCTACGAGCAGTACTTC	CSARALGYEQYF
TRBV7-7	TRBD2	16	many	TRBJ2-2	TGTGCTAGCAGCCAGGGACTAGCGGGAGTAACCGGGGAGCTGTTTTTT	CASSQGLAGVTGELFF
TRBV20-1	NA	12	many	TRBJ1-1	TGCAGTGCTGGGAGTGGGTCCACTGAAGCTTTCTTT	CSAGSGSTEAFF
TRBV11-2	TRBD2	17	few	TRBJ2-1	TGTGCCAGCAGCTTTGGACTAGCGGGAGCTGCATACAATGAGCAGTTCTTC	CASSFGLAGAAYNEQFF
TRBV20-1	NA	13	many	TRBJ2-3	TGCAGTGCTAGATTCGGGGGCACAGATACGCAGTATTTT	CSARFGGTDTQYF
TRBV11-3	TRBD1	16	many	TRBJ2-1	TGTGCCAGCAGCTTACGGGGACAGGGGTCCTACAATGAGCAGTTCTTC	CASSLRGQGSYNEQFF
TRBV10-3	NA	15	NA	TRBJ2-1	TGTGCCATCAGTGCATCTCTTAACTCCTACAATGAGCAGTTCTTC	CAISASLNSYNEQFF
TRBV6-5	NA	15	many	TRBJ1-6	TGTGCCAGCAGTTACGTTGGTCGTAGTAATTCACCCCTCCACTTT	CASSYVGRSNSPLHF
TRBV5-1	NA	13	few	TRBJ2-5	TGCGCCAGCAGGATCGGGGCAGGAGAGACCCAGTACTTC	CASRIGAGETQYF
TRBV10-3	NA	15	NA	TRBJ1-4	TGTGCCATCAGTGAGTCGGGGGGCACTAATGAAAAACTGTTTTTT	CAISESGGTNEKLFF
TRBV7-9	TRBD2	16	NA	TRBJ2-1	TGTGCCAGCAGCTGGGGACTAGCGGGGAGTAATCTTGAGCAGTTCTTC	CASSWGLAGSNLEQFF
TRBV7-9	NA	13	NA	TRBJ1-4	TGTGCCAGCAGCTTATCCTTTGGTGAAAAACTGTTTTTT	CASSLSFGEKLFF